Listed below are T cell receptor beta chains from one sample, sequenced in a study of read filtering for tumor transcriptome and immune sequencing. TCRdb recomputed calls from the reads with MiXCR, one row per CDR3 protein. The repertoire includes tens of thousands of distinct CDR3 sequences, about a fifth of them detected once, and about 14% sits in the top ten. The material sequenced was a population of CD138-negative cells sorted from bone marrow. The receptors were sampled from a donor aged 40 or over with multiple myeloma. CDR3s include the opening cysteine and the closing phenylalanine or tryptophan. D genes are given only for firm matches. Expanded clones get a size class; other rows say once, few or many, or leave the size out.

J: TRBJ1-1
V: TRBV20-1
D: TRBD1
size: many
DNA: TGCAGTGCCCCCCCCCCGGACAGGTGGAACACTGAAGCTTTCTTT
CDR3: CSAPPPDRWNTEAFF

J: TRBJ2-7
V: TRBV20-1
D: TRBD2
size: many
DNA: TGCAGTGCTAGAGCCCCTCTAGCGGGGATCGACGAGCAGTACTTC
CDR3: CSARAPLAGIDEQYF

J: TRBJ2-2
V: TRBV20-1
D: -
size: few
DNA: TGCAGTGCTAGAGGGCAATACACCGGGGAGCTGTTTTTT
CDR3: CSARGQYTGELFF

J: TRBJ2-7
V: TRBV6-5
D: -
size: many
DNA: TGTGCCAGCAGCTCCGTGGACCGGATCGCCTACGAGCAGTACTTC
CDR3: CASSSVDRIAYEQYF

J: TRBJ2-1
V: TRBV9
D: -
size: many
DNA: TGTGCCAGCAGCGTCCAGGGCTGGAATGAGCAGTTCTTC
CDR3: CASSVQGWNEQFF

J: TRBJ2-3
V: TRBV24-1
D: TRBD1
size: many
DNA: TGTGCCATCCGACCAGGGACAGGCAGCACAGATACGCAGTATTTT
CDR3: CAIRPGTGSTDTQYF

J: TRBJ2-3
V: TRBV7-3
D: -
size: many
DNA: TGTGCCAGCAGCCCAAAGGGAGATACGCAGTATTTT
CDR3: CASSPKGDTQYF

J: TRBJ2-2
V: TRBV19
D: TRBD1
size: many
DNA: TGTGCCAGTAAAACAGGGGGCGCGGGAACCGGGGAGCTGTTTTTT
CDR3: CASKTGGAGTGELFF

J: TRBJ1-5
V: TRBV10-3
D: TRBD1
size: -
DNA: TGTGCCATCAGAGATGACAGGGGAGGTCAGCCCCAGCATTTT
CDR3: CAIRDDRGGQPQHF

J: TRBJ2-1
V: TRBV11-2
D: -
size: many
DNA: TGTGCCAGCAGCTCAGCCCCAGTCAATGAGCAGTTCTTC
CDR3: CASSSAPVNEQFF

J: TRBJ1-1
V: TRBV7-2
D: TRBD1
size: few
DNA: TGTGCCAGCAGCACAAGACAGGGAGGAACTGAAGCTTTCTTT
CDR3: CASSTRQGGTEAFF

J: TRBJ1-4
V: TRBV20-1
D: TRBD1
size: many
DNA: TGCAGTGCCCTGGGACAGATAAAGGGAAAACTGTTTTTT
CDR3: CSALGQIKGKLFF